This entry lists 2 T cell receptor beta chains sequenced from one sample in a study of human T cells and chemical hapten exposure. Indicated time point: patch test 1, 2 weeks after DPC sensitization. Treatment noted: therapeutic diphenylcyclopropenone sensitization with weekly scalp DPC. Extraction yielded total RNA from whole blood (unfractionated). TCRdb redid the calling of the RACE reads with MiXCR, one entry per CDR3 protein. The table includes about 37,000 distinct CDR3 sequences, around 6.5% detected once. Here the sequenced sample was whole blood, taken in connection with sensitization to the hapten diphenylcyclopropenone (DPC). These receptors were collected from a woman in her twenties or thirties with alopecia areata. Some clones in this sample may be carry-over from other donors' samples.

This clonotype was counted between two and nine times. This chain connects TRBV28 to TRBJ2-1; the match to TRBD2 covers 9 bases. Germline V CDR1 and CDR2: MDHEN, SYDVKM. The V gene end was trimmed by 7 bases and the J gene end by 6 bases; junction bases not matched to a gene: 10. This CDR3 has 15 residues. Written as DNA, the CDR3 is TGTGCCAGCACACGTAGCGGGGGCGGATTCAATGAGCAGTTCTTC. This codes for CASTRSGGGFNEQFF.

This clonotype was recorded at least ten times. The chain is built from TRBV24-1 and TRBJ2-5; TRBD1 matches 7 bases. Germline V lookup: CDR1 KGHDR, CDR2 SFDVKD. Trimming removed 4 bases from V and 1 base from J; junction bases left unmatched: 8. The CDR3 loop spans 16 amino acids. The CDR3 loop reads CATSEGHRGSQETQYF. CDR3 sequence (DNA): TGTGCCACCAGTGAGGGACACAGGGGATCCCAAGAGACCCAGTACTTC.